Shown below are 9 T cell receptor beta chains from a single sample sequenced in a study of shared clonotypes between healthy human individuals. Repertoires were generated with immunoSEQ multiplex PCR, while TCRdb's copy carries only in-frame clones and drops some. The sample includes 2 million to 3 million clones, approximately 93% of them seen just once. Sample: naive CD4+ T cells from PBMCs. The subset here: CD45RA+ positively selected. The receptors were gathered from a man between 18 and 35 years old in good health. Some clones in this sample may be carry-over from other donors' samples.

The rearrangement joins TRBV6-7 to TRBJ2-1; TRBD1 might be the D (6 bases). TRBV6-7 is an open reading frame whose function is uncertain. CDR3 size: 12 residues. V lost 8 bases and J lost 8, with 13 bases in between. For the CDR3, the DNA is TGTGCCAGCTACAGGGCCAACCATGAGCAGTTCTTC. It is translated as CASYRANHEQFF.

J is TRBJ2-2 and V is TRBV2, with D unclear. The CDR3 covers 12 residues. Germline V gene lookup returns CDR1 SNHLY and CDR2 FYNNEI. V was pared by 5 bases and J by 5 bases, with 6 bases between. This CDR3 reads CASSLWTGELFF. Here the CDR3 DNA reads TGTGCCAGCAGTTTATGGACCGGGGAGCTGTTTTTT.

The chain joins TRBV2 to TRBJ2-1; D not certain. This CDR3 has 15 residues. From germline, CDR1 is SNHLY and CDR2 FYNNEI. The V end lost 8 bases, the J end lost 0 bases, and 14 bases lay between the germline ends. As DNA, the CDR3 is TGTGCCAGCTCGGATAGACATAGCTCCTACAATGAGCAGTTCTTC. Amino acids: CASSDRHSSYNEQFF.

This clone came up once. This chain uses TRBV9 with TRBJ2-1; the match to TRBD1 covers 8 bases. This CDR3 region has 14 residues. The germline gives CDR1 SGDLS, CDR2 YYNGEE. V lost 4 bases to trimming and J lost 4 bases; unmatched junction nucleotides: 4. The CDR3 sequence is CASSPRGLYNEQFF. CDR3 coding DNA: TGTGCCAGCAGCCCCAGGGGGCTTTACAATGAGCAGTTCTTC. The whole variable domain, filled in from reference TRBV9 and TRBJ2-1, reads DSGVTQTPKHLITATGQRVTLRCSPRSGDLSVYWYQQSLDQGLQFLIQYYNGEERAKGNILERFSAQQFPDLHSELNLSSLELGDSALYFCASSPRGLYNEQFFGPGTRLTVL.

About this clone itself: In the same sample, other DNA sequences code for this CDR3. The V and J genes are TRBV19 and TRBJ2-7, with 11 bases fitting TRBD1. Trimming at V came to 6 bases and at J to 2 bases, leaving 3 bases not matched to a gene. The CDR3 is made up of 14 amino acids. Germline CDR1 LNHDA, CDR2 SQIVND (reference sequence). The CDR3 here is CASSRDRGTYEQYF. CDR3 nucleotides: TGTGCCAGTAGCCGGGACAGGGGGACCTACGAGCAGTACTTC.

The chain carries TRBV11-3 and TRBJ1-3; a possible D gene is TRBD1 (6 bases). Germline loops: CDR1 SGHNT, CDR2 YENEEA. The CDR3 has 16 residues. V was trimmed by 5 bases and J by 0 bases, leaving 14 bases between them. The CDR3 bases are TGTGCCAGCAGCCCGAGGACAGCGAGCTCTGGAAACACCATATATTTT. Encoded protein: CASSPRTASSGNTIYF.

The count of this clone is one. The genes are TRBV7-9 and TRBJ2-7; 7 positions match TRBD1. This CDR3 region has 13 residues. J gave up 4 bases and V 5 bases, and 5 bases lay outside the gene matches. CDR1 SEHNR and CDR2 FQNEAQ come from the germline V gene (reference sequence). The DNA for the CDR3 is TGTGCCAGCAGCAATCCGGGACAGTACGAGCAGTACTTC. This encodes CASSNPGQYEQYF.

Concerning this clone itself: Other nucleotide sequences from this sample produce the same CDR3. The chain recombines TRBV30 with TRBJ2-3; possibly TRBD2 for D (5 bases). The CDR3 has 13 residues. Trimming pared 3 bases from V and 3 bases from J, leaving 10 bases between. Per the germline V gene, CDR1 is GTSNPN and CDR2 is SVGIG (reference sequence). The CDR3 DNA sequence: TGTGCCTGGAGGACCTCGGGGACAGATACGCAGTATTTT. It yields the protein CAWRTSGTDTQYF.

J is TRBJ2-3 and V is TRBV30, with 11 bases lining up with TRBD2. The CDR3 runs to 13 residues. V gave up 8 bases and J gave up 1 base; unmatched junction bases: 2. The germline gives CDR1 GTSNPN, CDR2 SVGIG (reference sequence). The CDR3 protein is CAGSGRGTDTQYF. Here the CDR3 DNA reads TGTGCCGGTAGCGGGAGGGGCACAGATACGCAGTATTTT.